Below are 3 T cell receptor beta chains sequenced from a single sample in a study of early T cells in non-severe SARS-CoV-2 infection. A single record per CDR3 protein comes from TCRdb applying MiXCR to the 5' RACE reads. The table has nearly 30,000 distinct CDR3 sequences, 5.5% to 6.5% seen once. The specimen was whole blood. The receptor set was obtained from an adult who was a healthcare worker with PCR-confirmed SARS-CoV-2 infection or an uninfected control (not recorded which).

This clonotype was counted only a few times. The CDR3 nucleotides are TGTGCCAGCACCGGACAGCGGATAGGGGAGCTGTTTTTT. Amino acid sequence: CASTGQRIGELFF. The chain recombines TRBV6-1 with TRBJ2-2; a possible D gene is TRBD1 (6 bases). Germline CDR1 and CDR2: MNHNS and SASEGT. V gave up 7 bases and J gave up 8 bases, with 14 bases separating them. CDR3 length: 13 residues.

The chain carries TRBV12-3 or TRBV12-4 and TRBJ1-5; D uncertain. V lost 5 bases, J lost 3 bases, and 14 bases lay in between. This CDR3 spans 15 amino acids. The DNA of the CDR3 is TGTGCCAGCAGTCATAGGGCTCCCATCAATCAGCCCCAGCATTTT. Protein sequence: CASSHRAPINQPQHF.

This clonotype was picked up many times. The V call is TRBV19, the J call TRBJ2-3, with 13 bases lining up with TRBD2. Trimming removed 5 bases from V and 0 bases from J; junction bases left unmatched: 8. Germline lookup yields CDR1 LNHDA and CDR2 SQIVND (reference sequence). This CDR3 region has 18 residues. The chain's CDR3 is CASSSLGLAGPSTDTQYF. The CDR3 DNA reads TGTGCCAGTAGTTCCCTGGGACTAGCGGGACCTAGCACAGATACGCAGTATTTT.